The T cell receptor (beta chain) described here comes from a study of shared clonotypes between healthy human individuals (dated by TCRdb to 2018 to 2020). Regarding the research as a whole: Two women and a few men aged 18 to 49 years were included in the cohort. Per donor, three plates each were used for CD4 naive and CD4 memory, two for CD8 naive, and one for CD8 memory. To estimate repertoire size and how much clonotype sharing occurs between individuals, the study deeply sequenced the blood TCR repertoires of about five healthy adults. To increase sequencing depth and limit assay-specific biases, different laboratories used diverse techniques to prepare libraries and sequence TCR repertoires. Leukapheresis yielded between about 0.85 and 10 billion PBMCs per donor. Study-wide conclusions, independent of this receptor: The small number of donors limited the genetic and exposure-history diversity represented. Based on pairwise subsampling, the degree of clonotype sharing among donors was expected to be affected by sequencing depth. Sampling was restricted to blood, and TCR repertoires in tissues likely differ from the TCR repertoires found in blood. Even with the large sequencing depth, rarefaction of the sorted-subset datasets indicated that sequencing was incomplete. Compared with non-shared clonotypes, the clonotypes found in all four sorted-subset donors had higher generation probabilities. Naive subsets generally had larger estimated clonotype richness than memory subsets did. Sharing across a few donors was observed for around 5% of naive CD4, over 3% of naive CD8, 2% to 2.5% of memory CD4, and around 0.42% of memory CD8 clonotypes.

For the CD8 naive samples, CD45RO-negative cells were positively selected for CCR7, yielding a CD45RA+CCR7+ population from which TemRA cells were excluded. Donors were healthy HIV-negative adults with no recently reported acute infections or vaccinations. Every donor was a Caucasian adult residing in Nashville, Tennessee, USA. Blood was collected by leukapheresis, and PBMCs were isolated by Ficoll-Histopaque density gradient centrifugation and then cryopreserved in liquid nitrogen vapor phase. Analytical flow cytometry was used to check the purity and quantity of each magnetically sorted T cell population. Genomic DNA was isolated from every sorted fraction and measured by UV absorbance on a Nanodrop 2000c. Worth noting for this clone: Its specific antigen is unknown. No base-level quality is on record; no much larger clone is a single base apart. Distinct nucleotide sequences in the sample also encode this CDR3.

Trimming costs V 5 bases and J 3 bases, and their ends lie 8 bases apart. Measured from the cysteine to the phenylalanine, the CDR3 is 12 residues long. Here the CDR3 DNA is all that survives: 36 bases in frame from base 1. Via the germline V gene (reference sequence), CDR1 is SEHNR and CDR2 FQNEAQ. Using the deep immunoSEQ assay, TCR CDR3 regions were amplified from genomic DNA by multiplex PCR. Genomic DNA extracted from each cell subset was distributed evenly over all wells of several immunoSEQ 96-well plates, and each plate served as one replicate. For sorted subsets, each replicate PCR was loaded with 200 ng genomic DNA, equivalent to 25,000 to 35,000 T cell genomes. Purified libraries were quantified with a Qubit 3.0 fluorometer, sized on a Bioanalyzer 2100, and re-quantified with the KAPA Library Quantification kit. Every immunoSEQ 96-well plate was sequenced on a dedicated single-read 150-cycle Illumina NextSeq 550 flow cell. The source study handled its data this way. The immunoSEQ output contained only junctional sequences without quality scores, so filtering could not match that applied to full-length reads. Sequences were annotated with PyIR, a Python wrapper for IgBLAST v1.9, using IMGT germline references to assign V/J genes and CDR3. Reads with weak V/J assignments (E-value above 1e-6), missing CDR3, stop codons, out-of-frame junctions, or ambiguous translated residues were removed. V3J clonotypes were defined by identical inferred V gene, J gene, and CDR3 amino acid sequence. Percentage overlap between repertoires was computed as shared unique clonotypes divided by the size of the smaller repertoire. Three approaches were used to assess repertoire richness: RTK rarefaction, the Chao1 estimator, and Recon v2.1 estimates of unobserved clonotypes. Generation probabilities were computed with OLGA for all TCRbeta clonotypes obtained by the gDNA method from several donors. As stored in TCRdb, this immuneACCESS dataset retains in-frame rearrangements with V and J assigned. A fraction of the clones does not appear; measured against another copy, unresolved V genes explain less than half of the discrepancy, and the remainder lacks a known reason. V, J and clone size are taken as reported in that table, and D and trimming were inferred from the DNA itself. A total of under 2,000,000 clones appear in this sample, approximately 95% of them only once. The top ten hold 1.2% of the sample.

The V gene is TRBV7-9 and the J gene is TRBJ2-7; possibly the D gene is TRBD1, per 5 matching bases. Sequenced material: naive CD8+ T cells sorted from blood. This specimen's cell subset or site label, interpreted: CD45RA+CCR7+. The sequence derives from a man aged 18 to 29 in good health. This receptor has the CDR3 CASSPRGYEQYF. The DNA is TGTGCCAGCAGCCCTAGGGGCTACGAGCAGTACTTC.